This T cell receptor (beta chain) came from a study of OX40 agonist ivuxolimab in advanced cancers. Study details: In this cohort, patients received ivuxolimab, an agonistic anti-OX40 (CD134) antibody.

Sequencing used immunoSEQ multiplex PCR; TCRdb keeps in-frame clones, though not all of them. Of around 46,000 clones listed, about 89% are singletons. The source is an adult with an advanced solid tumor such as melanoma, head and neck, liver or kidney cancer. Sequencing was performed on CD4+ or CD8+ T cells sorted from blood, taken in a trial of the OX40 agonist ivuxolimab.

Written as DNA, the CDR3 is TGCGCCAGCAGCCAAGATGGGAGGTTTCAAGGTTCACCCCTCCACTTT. Amino acid sequence: CASSQDGRFQGSPLHF. This chain uses TRBV4-3 with TRBJ1-6; D is unresolved. CDR1 is LGHNA and CDR2 is YSLEER in the germline V gene. The V end was cut by 0 bases, the J end by 9 bases, with 15 bases between. This CDR3 comprises 16 residues.